Shown below are 3 T cell receptor beta chains from a single sample sequenced in a study of control samples from healthy donors and cancer patients. Sequencing used immunoSEQ multiplex PCR; TCRdb keeps in-frame clones, though not all of them. The sample has 350,000 to 450,000 clones; approximately 92% are singletons. Sequenced: PBMCs. The source is a man aged 40-50 years with head and neck cancer.

This chain links TRBV5-3 with TRBJ2-1; the D gene is possibly TRBD1 (5 bases). TRBV5-3 is labeled an ORF, and its function is uncertain. The CDR3 has 18 amino acids. V gave up 2 bases and J gave up 1 base, with 19 bases separating them. The CDR3 nucleotides are TGTGCCAGAAGCTTCTACTCCCCGCCAGGGCCTTCCTACAATGAGCAGTTCTTC. Its protein product is CARSFYSPPGPSYNEQFF.

The V gene is TRBV28, the J gene TRBJ2-7, with TRBD1 identical over 10 bases. The CDR3 contains 15 residues. J was trimmed by 2 bases and V by 5 bases; bases with no gene match: 6. Per the germline V gene, CDR1 is MDHEN and CDR2 is SYDVKM. The CDR3 DNA reads TGTGCCAGCAGTCGTCCGACAGGGGGCCCCTACGAGCAGTACTTC. It codes for CASSRPTGGPYEQYF.

The chain links TRBV5-4 to TRBJ1-4, with a tentative D call TRBD1 (6 bases). The CDR3 length is 15 residues. Trimming took off 4 bases at V and 5 bases at J, with 15 bases between the two ends. Germline CDR1 reads SGHNT; CDR2 reads YYREEE (reference sequence). The CDR3 protein is CASSPGAGTNEKLFF. The CDR3 DNA reads TGTGCCAGCAGCCCAGGGGCAGGGACGAATGAAAAACTGTTTTTT.